This record concerns one T cell receptor (beta chain) sequence. Antigen: not known. The sample belongs to a study of lymphopenia after photon versus proton radiotherapy. General observations from the study: Under photons, naive T cells and diversity fell while effector/memory populations rose. Larger post-nadir TCR diversity loss correlated inversely with survival in deceased patients.

The CDR3 sequence is 15 residues long. Trimming took off 5 bases at V and 3 bases at J, with 16 bases between the two ends. Germline CDR1 is SGHTA and CDR2 is FQGNSA. Sequenced by immunoSEQ multiplex PCR; TCRdb stores in-frame clones only, minus some. The sample yields more than 10,000 clones, about 88% seen once. V and J are TRBV7-2 and TRBJ1-2; maybe TRBD1 (6 bases). This material consisted of peripheral blood, taken from a patient treated with photon-based radiotherapy. The source of this sequence is a man between 60 and 75 years old with pancreatic cancer. The CDR3 spells CASSQGNRVDYGYTF. The CDR3 DNA follows: TGTGCCAGCAGCCAGGGGAACAGGGTCGACTATGGCTACACCTTC.